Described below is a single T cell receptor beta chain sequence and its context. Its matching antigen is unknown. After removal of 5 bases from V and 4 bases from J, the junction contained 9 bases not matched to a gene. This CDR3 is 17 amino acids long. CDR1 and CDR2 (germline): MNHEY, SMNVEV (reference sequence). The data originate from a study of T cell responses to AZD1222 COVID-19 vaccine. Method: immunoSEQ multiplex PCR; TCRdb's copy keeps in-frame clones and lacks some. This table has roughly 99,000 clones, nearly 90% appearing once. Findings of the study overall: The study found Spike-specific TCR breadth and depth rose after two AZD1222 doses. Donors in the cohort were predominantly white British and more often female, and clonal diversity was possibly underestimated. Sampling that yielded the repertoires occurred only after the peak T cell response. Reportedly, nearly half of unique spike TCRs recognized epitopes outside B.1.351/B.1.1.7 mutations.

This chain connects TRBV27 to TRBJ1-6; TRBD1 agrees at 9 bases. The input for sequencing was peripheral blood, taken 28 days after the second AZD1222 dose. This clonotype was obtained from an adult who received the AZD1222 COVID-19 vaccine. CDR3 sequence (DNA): TGTGCCAGCAGTCCAACTCCGGACAGGGGTTATAATTCACCCCTCCACTTT. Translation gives CASSPTPDRGYNSPLHF.